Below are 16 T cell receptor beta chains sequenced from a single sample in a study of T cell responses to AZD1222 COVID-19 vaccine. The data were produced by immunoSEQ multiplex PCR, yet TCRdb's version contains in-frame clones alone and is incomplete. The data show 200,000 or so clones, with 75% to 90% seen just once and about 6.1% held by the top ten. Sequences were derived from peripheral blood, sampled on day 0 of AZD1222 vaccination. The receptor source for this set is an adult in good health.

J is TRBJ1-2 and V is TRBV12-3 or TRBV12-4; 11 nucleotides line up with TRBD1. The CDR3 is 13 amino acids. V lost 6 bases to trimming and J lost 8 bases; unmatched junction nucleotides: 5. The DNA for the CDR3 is TGTGCCAGCAGCCCGGACAGGGGGCACGGCTACACCTTC. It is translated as CASSPDRGHGYTF.

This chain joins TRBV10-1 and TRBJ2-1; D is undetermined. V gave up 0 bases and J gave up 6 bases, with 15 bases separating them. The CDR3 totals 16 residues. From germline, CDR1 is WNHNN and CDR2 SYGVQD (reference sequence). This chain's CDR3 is CASSESRNGRSNEQFF. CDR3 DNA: TGCGCCAGCAGTGAGTCGAGAAACGGACGGAGCAATGAGCAGTTCTTC.

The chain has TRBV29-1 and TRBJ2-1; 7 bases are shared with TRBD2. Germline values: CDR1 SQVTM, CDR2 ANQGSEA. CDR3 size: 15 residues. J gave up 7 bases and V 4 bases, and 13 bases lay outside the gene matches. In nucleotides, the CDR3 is TGCAGCGTTGCCTCCGTTGCGGGAGTGGGTAATGAGCAGTTCTTC. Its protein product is CSVASVAGVGNEQFF.

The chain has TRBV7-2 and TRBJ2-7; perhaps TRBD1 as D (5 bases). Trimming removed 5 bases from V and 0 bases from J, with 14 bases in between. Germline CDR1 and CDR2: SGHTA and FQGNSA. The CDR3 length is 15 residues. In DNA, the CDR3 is TGTGCCAGCAGCCAACCGACAGCAGCCTCCTACGAGCAGTACTTC. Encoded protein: CASSQPTAASYEQYF.

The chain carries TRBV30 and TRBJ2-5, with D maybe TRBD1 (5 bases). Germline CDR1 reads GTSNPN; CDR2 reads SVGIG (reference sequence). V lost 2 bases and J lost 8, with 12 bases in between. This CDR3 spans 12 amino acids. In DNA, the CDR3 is TGTGCCTGGAGTAGGCAGGGAAAAACCCAGTACTTC. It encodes CAWSRQGKTQYF.

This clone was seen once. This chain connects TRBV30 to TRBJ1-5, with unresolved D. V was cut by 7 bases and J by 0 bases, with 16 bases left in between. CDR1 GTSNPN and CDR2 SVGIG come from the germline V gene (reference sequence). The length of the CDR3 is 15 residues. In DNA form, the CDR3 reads TGTGCCTACCGCTCCCTGGGCTATAGCAATCAGCCCCAGCATTTT. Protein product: CAYRSLGYSNQPQHF. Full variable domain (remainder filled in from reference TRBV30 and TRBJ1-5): SQTIHQWPATLVQPVGSPLSLECTVEGTSNPNLYWYRQAAGRGLQLLFYSVGIGQISSEVPQNLSASRPQDRQFILSSKKLLLSDSGFYLCAYRSLGYSNQPQHFGDGTRLSIL.

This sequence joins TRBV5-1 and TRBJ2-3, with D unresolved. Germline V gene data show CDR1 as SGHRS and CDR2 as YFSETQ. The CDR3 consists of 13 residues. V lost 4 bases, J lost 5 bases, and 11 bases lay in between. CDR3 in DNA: TGCGCCAGCAGCCGACGTCGCGGAGATACGCAGTATTTT. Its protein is CASSRRRGDTQYF.

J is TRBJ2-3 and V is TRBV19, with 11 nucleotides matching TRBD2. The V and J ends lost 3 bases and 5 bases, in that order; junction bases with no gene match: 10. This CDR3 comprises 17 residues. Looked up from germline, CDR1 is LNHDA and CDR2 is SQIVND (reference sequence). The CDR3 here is CASSIGTSGSVLDTQYF. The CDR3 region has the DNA TGTGCCAGTAGTATTGGTACTAGCGGGAGTGTGTTAGATACGCAGTATTTT.

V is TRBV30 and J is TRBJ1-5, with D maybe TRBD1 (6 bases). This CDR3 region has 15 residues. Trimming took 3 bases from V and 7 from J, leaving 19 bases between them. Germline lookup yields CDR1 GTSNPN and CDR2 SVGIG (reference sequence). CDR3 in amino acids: CAWSPGLPGDQPQHF. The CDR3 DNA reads TGTGCCTGGAGCCCGGGACTTCCAGGGGACCAGCCCCAGCATTTT.

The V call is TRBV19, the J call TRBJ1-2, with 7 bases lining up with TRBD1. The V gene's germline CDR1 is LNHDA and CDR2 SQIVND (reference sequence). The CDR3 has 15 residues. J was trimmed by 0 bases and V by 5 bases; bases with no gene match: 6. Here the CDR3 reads CASSEMDRPNYGYTF. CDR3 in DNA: TGTGCCAGTAGTGAAATGGACAGGCCTAACTATGGCTACACCTTC. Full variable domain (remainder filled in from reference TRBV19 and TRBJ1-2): DGGITQSPKYLFRKEGQNVTLSCEQNLNHDAMYWYRQDPGQGLRLIYYSQIVNDFQKGDIAEGYSVSREKKESFPLTVTSAQKNPTAFYLCASSEMDRPNYGYTFGSGTRLTVV.

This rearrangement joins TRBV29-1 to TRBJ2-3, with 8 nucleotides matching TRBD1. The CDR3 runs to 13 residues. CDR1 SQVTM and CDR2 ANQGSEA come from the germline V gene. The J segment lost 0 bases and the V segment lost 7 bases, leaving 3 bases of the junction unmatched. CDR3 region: CSGDRGSTDTQYF. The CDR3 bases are TGCAGCGGCGACAGGGGAAGCACAGATACGCAGTATTTT.

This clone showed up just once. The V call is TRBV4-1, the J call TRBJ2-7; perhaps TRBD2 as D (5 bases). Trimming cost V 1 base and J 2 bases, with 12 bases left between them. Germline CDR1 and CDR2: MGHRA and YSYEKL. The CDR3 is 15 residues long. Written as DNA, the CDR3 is TGCGCCAGCAGCCAAGCGACTGGGAGCCCCTACGAGCAGTACTTC. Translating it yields CASSQATGSPYEQYF.

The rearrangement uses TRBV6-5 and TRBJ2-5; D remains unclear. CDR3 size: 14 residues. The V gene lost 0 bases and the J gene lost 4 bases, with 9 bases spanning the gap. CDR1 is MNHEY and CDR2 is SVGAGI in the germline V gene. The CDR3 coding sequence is TGTGCCAGCAGTTACTCGAGGACCCCAGAGACCCAGTACTTC. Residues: CASSYSRTPETQYF.

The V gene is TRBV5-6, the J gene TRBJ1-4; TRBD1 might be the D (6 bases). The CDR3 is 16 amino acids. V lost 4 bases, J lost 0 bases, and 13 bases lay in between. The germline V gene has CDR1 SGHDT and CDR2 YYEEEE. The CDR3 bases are TGTGCCAGCAGCCGTGCTACAGGGACAACTAATGAAAAACTGTTTTTT. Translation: CASSRATGTTNEKLFF.

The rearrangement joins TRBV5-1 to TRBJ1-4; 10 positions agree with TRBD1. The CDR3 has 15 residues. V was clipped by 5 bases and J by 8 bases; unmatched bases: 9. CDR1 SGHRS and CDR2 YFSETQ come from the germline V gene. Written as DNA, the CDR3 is TGCGCCAGCAGGACCCTGACAGGGGGCCAGGAAAAACTGTTTTTT. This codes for CASRTLTGGQEKLFF.

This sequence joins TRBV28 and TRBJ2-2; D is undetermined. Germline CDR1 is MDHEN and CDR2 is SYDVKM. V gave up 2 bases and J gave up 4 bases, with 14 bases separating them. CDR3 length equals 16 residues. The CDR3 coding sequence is TGTGCCAGCAGTTTAGCGGCAGCTGATGGCACCGGGGAGCTGTTTTTT. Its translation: CASSLAAADGTGELFF.